This T cell receptor (beta chain) originates from a study of early T cells in non-severe SARS-CoV-2 infection. About the research overall: Sequencing of bulk RNA from unsorted whole blood was done, without chain pairing.

In its sample, this clonotype was seen many times. Separate cDNA molecules each had unique molecular identifiers attached to them. TCRdb re-derived calls from the 5' RACE reads in MiXCR, one entry per CDR3 protein. The sample carries 50,000 or so distinct CDR3 sequences, 5.6% recorded once. Losses at the gene ends were 5 bases for V and 0 bases for J; bases not matched to a gene: 2. The length of the CDR3 is 16 residues. Germline values: CDR1 LNHDA, CDR2 SQIVND (reference sequence). This chain connects TRBV19 to TRBJ2-2; 11 bases align to TRBD2. The receptor was derived from an adult who was a healthcare worker with PCR-confirmed SARS-CoV-2 infection or an uninfected control (not recorded which). Sequenced input: whole blood. The CDR3 loop reads CASSPTSGANTGELFF. The CDR3 bases are TGTGCCAGTAGTCCGACTAGCGGGGCGAACACCGGGGAGCTGTTTTTT.